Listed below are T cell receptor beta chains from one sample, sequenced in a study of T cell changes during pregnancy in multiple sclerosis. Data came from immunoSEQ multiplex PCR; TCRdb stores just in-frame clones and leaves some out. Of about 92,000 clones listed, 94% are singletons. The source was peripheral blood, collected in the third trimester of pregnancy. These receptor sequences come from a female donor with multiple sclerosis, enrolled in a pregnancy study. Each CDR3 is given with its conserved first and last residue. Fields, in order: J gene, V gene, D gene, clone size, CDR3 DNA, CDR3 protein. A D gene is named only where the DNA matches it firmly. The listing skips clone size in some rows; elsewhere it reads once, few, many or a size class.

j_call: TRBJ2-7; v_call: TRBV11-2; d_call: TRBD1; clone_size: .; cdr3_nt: TGTGCCAGCAGCTTAGGTGCAAGGGACAGGGGCTACGAGCAGTACTTC; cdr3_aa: CASSLGARDRGYEQYF
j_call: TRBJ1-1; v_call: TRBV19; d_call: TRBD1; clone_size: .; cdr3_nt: TGTGCCAGTAGAGCAGGGGGTAACACTGAAGCTTTCTTT; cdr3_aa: CASRAGGNTEAFF
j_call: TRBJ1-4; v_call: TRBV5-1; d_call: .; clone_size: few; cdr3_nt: TGCGCCAGCAGCTTGTTGTCGGGAGAGAATGAAAAACTGTTTTTT; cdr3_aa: CASSLLSGENEKLFF
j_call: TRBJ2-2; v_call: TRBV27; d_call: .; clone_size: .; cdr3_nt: TGTGCCAGCAGCGTCCGGAGGGCCGGGGAGCTGTTTTTT; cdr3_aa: CASSVRRAGELFF
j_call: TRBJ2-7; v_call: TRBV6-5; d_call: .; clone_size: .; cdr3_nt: TGTGCCAGCAGCCGGTTACAGGGTTTCGAGCAGTACTTC; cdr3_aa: CASSRLQGFEQYF
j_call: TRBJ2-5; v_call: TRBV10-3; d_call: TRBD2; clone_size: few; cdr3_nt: TGTGCCATCAGTGAGTCGTTCACTAGCGGGATGGAGACCCAGTACTTC; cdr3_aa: CAISESFTSGMETQYF
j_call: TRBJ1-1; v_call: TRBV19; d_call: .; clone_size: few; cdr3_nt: TGTGCCAGTAGTCAAAGGAGGAACACTGAAGCTTTCTTT; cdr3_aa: CASSQRRNTEAFF
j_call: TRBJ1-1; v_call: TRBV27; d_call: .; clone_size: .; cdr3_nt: TGTGCCAGCTCAAGAGGGGGGGGGTTCACTGAAGCTTTCTTT; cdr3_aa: CASSRGGGFTEAFF
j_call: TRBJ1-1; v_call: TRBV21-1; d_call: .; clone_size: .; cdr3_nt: TGTGCCAGCAGCAGAGGACAGGGGGTCGCTGAAGCTTTCTTT; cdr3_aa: CASSRGQGVAEAFF
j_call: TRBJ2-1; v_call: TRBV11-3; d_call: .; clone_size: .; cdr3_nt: TGTGCCAGCAGCTTTTCTCATACCTTGAGCAATGAGCAGTTCTTC; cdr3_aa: CASSFSHTLSNEQFF
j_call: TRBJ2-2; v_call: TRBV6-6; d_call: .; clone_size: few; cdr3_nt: TGTGCCAGCAGTTATCAGGGGCCCATTGACACCGGGGAGCTGTTTTTT; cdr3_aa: CASSYQGPIDTGELFF